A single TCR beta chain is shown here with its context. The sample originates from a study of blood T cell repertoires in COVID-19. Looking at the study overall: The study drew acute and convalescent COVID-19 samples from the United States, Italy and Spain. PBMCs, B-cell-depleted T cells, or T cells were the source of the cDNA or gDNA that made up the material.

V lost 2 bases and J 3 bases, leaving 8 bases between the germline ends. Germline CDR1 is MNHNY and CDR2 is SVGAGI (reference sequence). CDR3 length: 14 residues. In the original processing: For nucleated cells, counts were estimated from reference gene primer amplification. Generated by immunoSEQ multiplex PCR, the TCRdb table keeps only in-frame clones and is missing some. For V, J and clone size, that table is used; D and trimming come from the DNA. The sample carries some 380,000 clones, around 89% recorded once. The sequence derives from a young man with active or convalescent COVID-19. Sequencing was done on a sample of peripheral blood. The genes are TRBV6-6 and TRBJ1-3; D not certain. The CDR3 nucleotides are TGTGCCAGCAGTTACAACAGCATTGGAAACACCATATATTTT. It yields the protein CASSYNSIGNTIYF.